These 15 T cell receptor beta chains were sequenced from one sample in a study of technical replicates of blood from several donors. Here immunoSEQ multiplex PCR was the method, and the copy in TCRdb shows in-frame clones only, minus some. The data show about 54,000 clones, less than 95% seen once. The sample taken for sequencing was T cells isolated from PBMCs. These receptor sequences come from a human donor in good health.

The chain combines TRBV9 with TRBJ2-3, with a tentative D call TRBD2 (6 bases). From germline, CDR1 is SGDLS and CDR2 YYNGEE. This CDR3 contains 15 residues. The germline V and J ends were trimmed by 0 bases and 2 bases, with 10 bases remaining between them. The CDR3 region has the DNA TGTGCCAGCAGCGTAGTTGGGGGGTTCACAGATACGCAGTATTTT. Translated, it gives CASSVVGGFTDTQYF.

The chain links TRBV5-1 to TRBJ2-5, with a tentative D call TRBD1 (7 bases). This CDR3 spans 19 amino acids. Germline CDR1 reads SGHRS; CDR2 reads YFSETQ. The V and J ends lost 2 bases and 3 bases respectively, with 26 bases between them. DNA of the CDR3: TGCGCCAGCAGCTTTAGGAGAGGGTCAGGGGGGCTTTTGGAAGAGACCCAGTACTTC. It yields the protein CASSFRRGSGGLLEETQYF.

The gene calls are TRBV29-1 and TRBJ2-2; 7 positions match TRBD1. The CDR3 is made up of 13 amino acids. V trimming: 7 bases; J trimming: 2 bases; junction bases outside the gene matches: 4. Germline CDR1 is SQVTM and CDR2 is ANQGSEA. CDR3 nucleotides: TGCAGCGCACGACAGGGTAACACCGGGGAGCTGTTTTTT. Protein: CSARQGNTGELFF.

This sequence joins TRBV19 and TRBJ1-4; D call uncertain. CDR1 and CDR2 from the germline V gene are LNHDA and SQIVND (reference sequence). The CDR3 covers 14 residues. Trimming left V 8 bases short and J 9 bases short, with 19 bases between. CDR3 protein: CASQGERPGKKLFF. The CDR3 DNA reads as TGTGCCAGTCAAGGCGAGCGCCCGGGGAAAAAACTGTTTTTT.

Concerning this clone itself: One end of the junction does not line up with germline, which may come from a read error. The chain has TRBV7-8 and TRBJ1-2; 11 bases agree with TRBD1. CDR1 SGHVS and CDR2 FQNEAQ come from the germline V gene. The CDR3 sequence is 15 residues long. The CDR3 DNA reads TGTGCCAGCAGCTTAATGGGACAGGGGGGAAGTGGCCACACCTTC. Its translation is CASSLMGQGGSGHTF.

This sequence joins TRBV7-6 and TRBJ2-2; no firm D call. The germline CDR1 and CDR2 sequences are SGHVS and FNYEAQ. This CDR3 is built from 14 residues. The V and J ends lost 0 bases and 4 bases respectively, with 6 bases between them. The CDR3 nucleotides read TGTGCCAGCAGCTTAGCGCCCAGCACCGGGGAGCTGTTTTTT. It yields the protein CASSLAPSTGELFF.

In DNA form, the CDR3 reads TGTGCCAGCTCCGGAGGGAGATCTAATGAAAAACTGTTTTTT. Protein: CASSGGRSNEKLFF. The chain combines TRBV6-5 with TRBJ1-4; D not resolved. CDR1 and CDR2 (germline): MNHEY, SVGAGI. CDR3 length: 14 residues. With 8 bases removed from V and 3 bases from J, the gap between germline ends came to 13 bases.

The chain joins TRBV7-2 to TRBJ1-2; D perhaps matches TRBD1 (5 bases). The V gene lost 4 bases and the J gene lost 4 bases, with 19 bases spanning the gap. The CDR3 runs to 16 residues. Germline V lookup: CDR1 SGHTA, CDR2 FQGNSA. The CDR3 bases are TGTGCCAGCAGCTCCCCCCTGAGACAGCCCTCCTATGGCTACACCTTC. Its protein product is CASSSPLRQPSYGYTF.

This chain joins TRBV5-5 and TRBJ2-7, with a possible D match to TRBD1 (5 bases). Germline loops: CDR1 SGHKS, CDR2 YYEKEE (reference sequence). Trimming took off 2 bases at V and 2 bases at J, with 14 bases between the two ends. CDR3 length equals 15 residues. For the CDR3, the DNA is TGTGCCAGCAGCTTTGGGCAGGGCTTAACCTACGAGCAGTACTTC. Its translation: CASSFGQGLTYEQYF.

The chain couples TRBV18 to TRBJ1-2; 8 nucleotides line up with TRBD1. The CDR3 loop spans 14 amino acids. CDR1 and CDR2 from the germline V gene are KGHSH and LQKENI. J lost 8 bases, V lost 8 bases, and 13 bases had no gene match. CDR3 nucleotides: TGTGCCAGCCACAAGGGACAGGAGGTTGGGGGCTACACCTTC. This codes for CASHKGQEVGGYTF.

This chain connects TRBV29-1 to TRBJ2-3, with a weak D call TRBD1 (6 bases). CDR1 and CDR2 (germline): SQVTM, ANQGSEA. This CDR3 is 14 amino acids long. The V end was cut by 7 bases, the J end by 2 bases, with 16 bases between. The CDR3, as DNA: TGCAGCGGGGGACGACAGGACCCCACAGATACGCAGTATTTT. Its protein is CSGGRQDPTDTQYF.

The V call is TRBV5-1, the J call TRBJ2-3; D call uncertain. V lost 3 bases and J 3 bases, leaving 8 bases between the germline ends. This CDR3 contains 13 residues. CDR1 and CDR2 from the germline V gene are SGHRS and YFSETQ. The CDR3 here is CASSSTGTDTQYF. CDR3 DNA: TGCGCCAGCAGCTCGACCGGGACAGATACGCAGTATTTT.

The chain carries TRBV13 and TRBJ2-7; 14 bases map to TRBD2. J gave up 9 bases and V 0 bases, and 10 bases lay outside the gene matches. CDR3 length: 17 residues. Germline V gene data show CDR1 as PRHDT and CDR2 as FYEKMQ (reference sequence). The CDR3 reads CASSLGGQGLAGEAQYF. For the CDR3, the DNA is TGTGCCAGCAGCTTAGGCGGGCAGGGACTAGCGGGAGAAGCGCAGTACTTC.

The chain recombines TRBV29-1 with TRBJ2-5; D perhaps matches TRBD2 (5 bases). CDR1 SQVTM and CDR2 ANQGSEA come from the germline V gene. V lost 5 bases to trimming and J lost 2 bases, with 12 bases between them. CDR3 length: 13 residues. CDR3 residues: CSVNAGGQETQYF. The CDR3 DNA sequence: TGCAGCGTTAACGCAGGAGGACAAGAGACCCAGTACTTC.

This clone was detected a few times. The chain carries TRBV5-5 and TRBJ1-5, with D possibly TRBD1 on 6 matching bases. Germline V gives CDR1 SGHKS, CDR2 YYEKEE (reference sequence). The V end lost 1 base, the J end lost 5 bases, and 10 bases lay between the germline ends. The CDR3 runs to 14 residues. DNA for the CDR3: TGTGCCAGCAGCTTGCAGGGGCTCTATCAGCCCCAGCATTTT. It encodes CASSLQGLYQPQHF.